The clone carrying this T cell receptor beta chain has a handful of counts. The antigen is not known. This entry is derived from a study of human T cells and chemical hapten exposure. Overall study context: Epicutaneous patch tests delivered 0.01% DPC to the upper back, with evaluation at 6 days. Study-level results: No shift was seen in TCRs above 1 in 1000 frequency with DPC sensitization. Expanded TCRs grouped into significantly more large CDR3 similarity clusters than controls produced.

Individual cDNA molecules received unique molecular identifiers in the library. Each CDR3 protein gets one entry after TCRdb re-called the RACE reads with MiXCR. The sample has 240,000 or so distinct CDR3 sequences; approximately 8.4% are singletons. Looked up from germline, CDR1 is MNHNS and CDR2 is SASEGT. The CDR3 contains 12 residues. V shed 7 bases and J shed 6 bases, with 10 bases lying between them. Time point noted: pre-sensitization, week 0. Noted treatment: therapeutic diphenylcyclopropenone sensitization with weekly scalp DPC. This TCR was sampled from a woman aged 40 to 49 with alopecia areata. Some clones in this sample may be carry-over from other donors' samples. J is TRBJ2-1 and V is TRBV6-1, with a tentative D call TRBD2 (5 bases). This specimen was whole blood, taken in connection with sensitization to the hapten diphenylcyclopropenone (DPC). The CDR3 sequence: CASTGVVNEQFF. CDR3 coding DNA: TGTGCCAGCACCGGGGTCGTCAATGAGCAGTTCTTC.